Shown below are 29 T cell receptor beta chains from a single sample sequenced in a study of vaccination and CD4 T cells after COVID-19. The treatment was: approximately nine-day PBMC culture with coronavirus spike peptide pools or control peptides (ViraFEST assay). No antigen is known for these receptors. Oncomine TCR Beta short-read sequencing was applied to DNA from cultured CD4+ T cells. One entry per CDR3 protein, called by TCRdb with MiXCR from the PCR reads. Of some 16,000 distinct CDR3 sequences in the sample, 35% to 50% were seen once. This sample comprised CD4+ T cells from blood, cultured in vitro, obtained after SARS-CoV-2 vaccination. These receptors originate from a human donor who had recovered from COVID-19.

The genes are TRBV19 and TRBJ1-5; D unresolved. Germline CDR1 and CDR2: LNHDA and SQIVND (reference sequence). The length of the CDR3 is 15 residues. Trimming took off 7 bases at V and 0 bases at J, with 13 bases between the two ends. The CDR3 loop reads CASTDQGYSNQPQHF. The CDR3 region has the DNA TGTGCCAGTACGGACCAAGGGTATAGCAATCAGCCCCAGCATTTT.

The rearrangement uses TRBV5-1 and TRBJ1-1; tentative D call: TRBD1 (5 bases). The CDR3 loop spans 14 amino acids. Germline V gives CDR1 SGHRS, CDR2 YFSETQ. The V gene lost 4 bases and the J gene lost 4 bases, with 14 bases spanning the gap. CDR3 loop: CASSAEGFGTEAFF. DNA for the CDR3: TGCGCCAGCAGCGCGGAGGGGTTTGGCACTGAAGCTTTCTTT. The entire variable domain, with the rest obtained from reference TRBV5-1 and TRBJ1-1, is as follows: KAGVTQTPRYLIKTRGQQVTLSCSPISGHRSVSWYQQTPGQGLQFLFEYFSETQRNKGNFPGRFSGRQFSNSRSEMNVSTLELGDSALYLCASSAEGFGTEAFFGQGTRLTVV.

This clonotype was seen more than once but under ten times. V and J are TRBV24-1 and TRBJ2-3, with 10 bases matching TRBD2. The V and J ends lost 0 bases and 5 bases, in that order; junction bases with no gene match: 10. The germline V gene has CDR1 KGHDR and CDR2 SFDVKD. CDR3 length: 18 residues. CDR3 residues: CATSDLSASGRGGDTQYF. For the CDR3, the DNA is TGTGCCACCAGTGATTTGTCGGCTAGCGGGAGAGGGGGAGATACGCAGTATTTT.

J is TRBJ2-3 and V is TRBV20-1, with TRBD2 identical over 10 bases. Germline V CDR1 and CDR2: DFQATT, SNEGSKA (reference sequence). CDR3 length equals 15 residues. J lost 4 bases, V lost 8 bases, and 12 bases had no gene match. The DNA of the CDR3 is TGCAGTTCCAAAGGGCTAGCGGGAGCATCAGATACGCAGTATTTT. Translated, it gives CSSKGLAGASDTQYF.

The chain couples TRBV6-5 to TRBJ1-1, with 8 positions matching TRBD1. The germline V gene encodes CDR1 MNHEY and CDR2 SVGAGI. The trim removed 4 bases at V and 1 base at J, leaving 5 bases unmatched. This CDR3 is 15 amino acids long. This CDR3 is CASSSLGQGNTEAFF. The CDR3, as DNA: TGTGCCAGCAGTTCACTCGGACAGGGGAACACTGAAGCTTTCTTT.

In DNA, the CDR3 is TGTGCCAGCAATGGTTTCGGGACAGGACGCACAGATACGCAGTATTTT. This translates into CASNGFGTGRTDTQYF. The V and J genes are TRBV6-1 and TRBJ2-3; 8 positions match TRBD1. The CDR3 loop spans 16 amino acids. Germline values: CDR1 MNHNS, CDR2 SASEGT. V gave up 7 bases and J gave up 1 base; unmatched junction bases: 10.

This clonotype occurred a few times. CDR3 protein: CSATPRRTGAYYGYTF. CDR3 bases: TGCAGTGCTACGCCAAGGAGGACAGGCGCATACTATGGCTACACCTTC. The chain is built from TRBV20-1 and TRBJ1-2, with 7 nucleotides matching TRBD1. The germline V gene encodes CDR1 DFQATT and CDR2 SNEGSKA (reference sequence). The CDR3 consists of 16 residues. With 4 bases clipped from V and 3 bases from J, the junction kept 14 bases outside the gene matches.

The chain has TRBV5-1 and TRBJ1-4; D unresolved. This CDR3 has 14 amino acids. Between the trimmed V and J ends, which lost 0 bases and 5 bases, there was a span of 8 bases. Germline CDR1 is SGHRS and CDR2 is YFSETQ. CDR3 nucleotide sequence: TGCGCCAGCAGCTTGGACGGAACGAATGAAAAACTGTTTTTT. This codes for CASSLDGTNEKLFF.

Relative to its sample, this clonotype is medium-sized. V gene TRBV10-3 combines with J gene TRBJ1-1; TRBD1 is a possible D gene (6 bases). The CDR3 runs to 14 residues. Germline CDR1 is ENHRY and CDR2 is SYGVKD. Between the trimmed V and J ends, which lost 6 bases and 4 bases, there was a span of 15 bases. In DNA, the CDR3 is TGTGCCATCAGGGAGAACCAGGGGACCACTGAAGCTTTCTTT. Protein sequence: CAIRENQGTTEAFF.

This chain joins TRBV6-5 and TRBJ2-7; 9 bases map to TRBD1. This CDR3 is built from 18 residues. Germline loops: CDR1 MNHEY, CDR2 SVGAGI. V was clipped by 0 bases and J by 5 bases; unmatched bases: 14. The CDR3 spells CASSYSITGDRVVHEQYF. The CDR3 DNA reads as TGTGCCAGCAGTTACTCCATAACCGGGGACAGGGTCGTCCACGAGCAGTACTTC.

This clonotype was counted only a few times. The chain employs TRBV20-1 and TRBJ1-4; D not certain. Trimming left V 3 bases short and J 8 bases short, with 7 bases between. From germline, CDR1 is DFQATT and CDR2 SNEGSKA (reference sequence). The CDR3 loop spans 11 amino acids. The CDR3 nucleotides are TGCAGTGCTAGTGACGGAGAAAAACTGTTTTTT. This encodes CSASDGEKLFF.

The chain joins TRBV19 to TRBJ2-3; weak D call: TRBD2 (5 bases). CDR3 length: 13 residues. CDR1 is LNHDA and CDR2 is SQIVND in the germline V gene (reference sequence). V gave up 6 bases and J gave up 6 bases, with 13 bases separating them. The CDR3 DNA reads TGTGCCAGTAGCCGGGATTATTCGGATACGCAGTATTTT. It translates to CASSRDYSDTQYF.

This chain joins TRBV6-4 and TRBJ2-3, with D maybe TRBD1 (6 bases). This CDR3 is 14 amino acids long. The germline V and J ends were trimmed by 6 bases and 1 base, with 11 bases remaining between them. Germline V CDR1 and CDR2: MRHNA, SNTAGT. The CDR3 spells CASSQTGGTDTQYF. CDR3 sequence (DNA): TGTGCCAGCAGCCAGACAGGCGGCACAGATACGCAGTATTTT.

The chain has TRBV6-5 and TRBJ2-1, with D perhaps matching TRBD1 (5 bases). Trimming shortened V by 4 bases and J by 2 bases, and 12 bases separated the two germline ends. The CDR3 totals 15 residues. The germline CDR1 and CDR2 sequences are MNHEY and SVGAGI. CDR3 nucleotide sequence: TGTGCCAGCAGTTCCCAGGGTCCCCCCTACAATGAGCAGTTCTTC. It specifies CASSSQGPPYNEQFF.

CDR3 nucleotide sequence: TGTGCCAGTAGTACTCAGGGGCAAACCGGGGAGCTGTTTTTT. Its translation is CASSTQGQTGELFF. J is TRBJ2-2 and V is TRBV19; D is perhaps TRBD1 (6 bases). In germline, CDR1 is LNHDA, CDR2 SQIVND (reference sequence). The CDR3 consists of 14 residues. V was trimmed by 4 bases and J by 5 bases, leaving 11 bases between them.

V is TRBV21-1 and J is TRBJ1-6. TRBV21-1 is tagged as a pseudogene. CDR3 length equals 14 residues. The DNA for the CDR3 is TGTGCCAGCAGCAAGTGGGTACGGGCTTCACCCCTCCACTTT. Its protein is CASSKWVRASPLHF.

This clonotype was picked up one time. CDR3 loop: CASISGTALNEQFF. The CDR3 bases are TGTGCCAGCATTTCCGGGACAGCATTAAATGAGCAGTTCTTC. This chain connects TRBV28 to TRBJ2-1; TRBD1 agrees at 7 bases. The CDR3 sequence is 14 residues long. CDR1 and CDR2 (germline): MDHEN, SYDVKM. V shed 7 bases, J shed 7 bases, and the junction held 10 bases outside the gene matches.

This chain connects TRBV20-1 to TRBJ2-7, with D maybe TRBD1 (5 bases). Germline CDR1 DFQATT, CDR2 SNEGSKA (reference sequence). CDR3 length: 14 amino acids. Deletions cut 5 bases from V and 0 bases from J, with 14 bases between. The CDR3 sequence: CSAPLAGYSYEQYF. CDR3 DNA sequence: TGCAGTGCTCCCCTGGCAGGGTACTCCTACGAGCAGTACTTC.

This clonotype was observed a few times. This chain links TRBV20-1 with TRBJ2-1; 10 bases line up with TRBD1. The CDR3 runs to 15 residues. Trimming at V came to 3 bases and at J to 9 bases, leaving 11 bases not matched to a gene. Germline V gene sequence: CDR1 DFQATT, CDR2 SNEGSKA (reference sequence). The chain's CDR3 is CSARWTGGNAGEQFF. CDR3 in DNA: TGCAGTGCTAGGTGGACAGGGGGGAATGCTGGTGAGCAGTTCTTC.

The chain recombines TRBV7-9 with TRBJ2-1, with TRBD2 matching 7 bases. V lost 5 bases to trimming and J lost 7 bases; unmatched junction nucleotides: 8. Per germline, CDR1 SEHNR and CDR2 FQNEAQ (reference sequence). This CDR3 comprises 14 residues. CDR3 in amino acids: CASSTARGGNEQFF. DNA of the CDR3: TGTGCCAGCAGCACGGCGAGGGGAGGGAATGAGCAGTTCTTC.

V and J are TRBV24-1 and TRBJ2-3; weak D call: TRBD2 (7 bases). CDR1 is KGHDR, CDR2 SFDVKD, per germline. Between the trimmed V and J ends, which lost 3 bases and 4 bases, there was a span of 19 bases. The CDR3 contains 17 residues. CDR3 residues: CATSDSRTRGVPDTQYF. CDR3 DNA: TGTGCCACCAGTGATAGTCGGACTAGGGGGGTCCCAGATACGCAGTATTTT.

This clonotype appeared a few times. The chain carries TRBV28 and TRBJ2-5; D not resolved. The CDR3 is 11 amino acids. Trimming took off 9 bases at V and 5 bases at J, with 10 bases between the two ends. The germline V gene has CDR1 MDHEN and CDR2 SYDVKM. The CDR3 DNA reads TGTGCCAGTGGGTCGTGGGAGACCCAGTACTTC. It translates to CASGSWETQYF.

This chain connects TRBV12-3 or TRBV12-4 to TRBJ2-7; TRBD1 is a possible D gene (6 bases). V lost 2 bases and J 9 bases, leaving 8 bases between the germline ends. The CDR3 runs to 11 residues. For the CDR3, the DNA is TGTGCCAGCAGTTTAAGGGGGACGCAGTACTTC. Amino acids: CASSLRGTQYF.

This clonotype turned up a few times. The chain carries TRBV7-2 and TRBJ2-1; D gene unclear. This CDR3 is built from 15 residues. Germline-derived CDR1 and CDR2 are SGHTA and FQGNSA. The ends were cut back, 4 bases at V and 5 bases at J, with 15 bases in the middle. The CDR3 loop reads CASSSQKIGNNEQFF. DNA for the CDR3: TGTGCCAGCAGCTCACAAAAGATAGGGAACAATGAGCAGTTCTTC.

The V gene is TRBV21-1, the J gene TRBJ1-4. TRBV21-1 is described as a pseudogene. The CDR3 totals 10 residues. As DNA, the CDR3 is TGTGCCAGCAGCAATGAAAAACTGTTTTTT. Translating it yields CASSNEKLFF.

The chain has TRBV6-9 and TRBJ2-7; 10 nucleotides line up with TRBD1. The CDR3 is 17 amino acids. Germline V lookup: CDR1 MNHGY, CDR2 SVAAGI. V shed 7 bases and J 5 bases; nucleotides not matched to a gene: 17. The CDR3 is CASIGGEFRDRGHEQYF. CDR3 bases: TGTGCCAGCATTGGGGGGGAATTCCGGGACAGGGGCCACGAGCAGTACTTC.

The sample holds one count of this clonotype. The CDR3 DNA sequence: TGTGCCAGCAGTTTATGGGGGCGGGGGGATGGCTACACCTTC. Amino acid sequence: CASSLWGRGDGYTF. The chain has TRBV27 and TRBJ1-2; perhaps TRBD1 as D (6 bases). The CDR3 is 14 amino acids. Germline CDR1 MNHEY, CDR2 SMNVEV (reference sequence). Trimming took off 1 base at V and 6 bases at J, with 12 bases between the two ends.

This chain uses TRBV12-3 or TRBV12-4 with TRBJ1-1; no reliable D call. Trimming left V 1 base short and J 1 base short, with 10 bases between. This CDR3 is 15 amino acids long. CDR3 sequence reads: CASSLGGRRNTEAFF. The DNA of the CDR3 is TGTGCCAGCAGTTTAGGGGGTCGTAGGAACACTGAAGCTTTCTTT.

In this sample, this clonotype turned up a few times. The chain has TRBV27 and TRBJ2-1, with D perhaps TRBD1 (5 bases). Germline assignment: CDR1 MNHEY and CDR2 SMNVEV (reference sequence). V gave up 5 bases and J gave up 8 bases, with 19 bases separating them. There are 15 residues in the CDR3. This chain's CDR3 is CASSTRPGALDEQFF. The CDR3 DNA is TGTGCCAGCAGTACCAGGCCTGGGGCCCTAGATGAGCAGTTCTTC.